This record concerns one TCR beta chain sequence. Its antigen is currently unknown. This sample was taken from a study of vaccination effects on CD4 cells after COVID-19. Whole-study results and caveats: Missing from the study were early post-infection timepoints, and its convalescent patients were few. Healthy vaccinees' vaccine-induced clones included only 1 of 255 that recognized common cold coronaviruses.

ViraFEST assay sequencing came after antigen-specific CD4+ T cells were expanded with viral peptide pools. The authors isolated CD4+ T cells after nine to eleven days of culture. Previously uninfected by SARS-CoV-2, the vaccine recipients also showed negative nucleocapsid antibodies. Data came from immunoSEQ multiplex PCR; TCRdb stores just in-frame clones and leaves some out. The table has approximately 30,000 clones, roughly 74% seen once. The sample in question was CD4+ T cells from PBMCs cultured with HCoV-NL63 spike peptides, obtained before COVID-19 vaccination. The TCR was taken from a human donor who received a COVID-19 vaccine.

The chain's CDR3 is CASSQGPMAQYF. CDR3 sequence (DNA): TGCGCCAGCAGCCAAGGTCCTATGGCCCAGTACTTC. V is TRBV4-1 and J is TRBJ2-5; D ambiguous. The germline CDR1 and CDR2 sequences are MGHRA and YSYEKL. The V end lost 1 base, the J end lost 9 bases, and 9 bases lay between the germline ends. CDR3 size: 12 residues.